This T cell receptor (beta chain) was sequenced for a study of T cell responses to AZD1222 COVID-19 vaccine. Profiled with immunoSEQ multiplex PCR; TCRdb holds only in-frame clones, not every one. Among tens of thousands of clones, approximately 88% were seen once, and the ten largest hold about 5%. The CDR3 loop spans 14 amino acids. V was trimmed by 2 bases and J by 4 bases, leaving 11 bases between them. Germline V lookup: CDR1 MNHEY, CDR2 SVGAGI. Notes on the study in general: Samples come after the peak T cell response, not at day 14. Epitopes outside B.1.351 and B.1.1.7 mutated regions reportedly drew nearly half of spike TCRs. The CD4 TCRs associated with vaccination extended across spike and predominated at 160-218 and 743-854.

Concerning this clone: The antigen remains unidentified.

This TCR was recovered from an adult in good health. The source was peripheral blood, collected on day 0 of MenACWY control vaccination. The V gene is TRBV6-5, the J gene TRBJ1-2; D is possibly TRBD1 (5 bases). This CDR3 reads CASSYGTGTYGYTF. As DNA, the CDR3 is TGTGCCAGCAGTTACGGGACTGGGACCTATGGCTACACCTTC.